The source of this TCR beta chain is a study of T cells in women clearing cervical HPV infection. Across the whole study: Case blood drawn at lesion detection; control blood after infection cleared.

Points from the study as a whole: TRBV6-7 abundance was lower in cases than controls (roughly 0.11% versus 0.16%).

Trimming at V came to 4 bases and at J to 6 bases, leaving 11 bases not matched to a gene. The CDR3 covers 15 residues. Germline V lookup: CDR1 LGHNT, CDR2 FRNRAP. Clones were sequenced by immunoSEQ multiplex PCR, and TCRdb holds only the in-frame ones, with some missing. This sample's table has some 30,000 clones. As for this clone: The target antigen is unknown. The missing CDR3 end, 3 residues past where the read stops, is filled in from the germline J gene.

This TCR was sampled from a woman aged 18 to 75 with a cervical HPV16 infection that either progressed to CIN3+ or cleared (not recorded which). The chain is built from TRBV12-5 and TRBJ1-2, with TRBD1 matching over 7 bases. Sequenced sample: blood buffy coat. The CDR3 DNA, read in part, is TGTGCTAGTGGTTCCACCTCGCCAGGGGGGCATGGC. Translation gives CASGSTSPGGHG. The full CDR3 is CASGSTSPGGHGYTF.